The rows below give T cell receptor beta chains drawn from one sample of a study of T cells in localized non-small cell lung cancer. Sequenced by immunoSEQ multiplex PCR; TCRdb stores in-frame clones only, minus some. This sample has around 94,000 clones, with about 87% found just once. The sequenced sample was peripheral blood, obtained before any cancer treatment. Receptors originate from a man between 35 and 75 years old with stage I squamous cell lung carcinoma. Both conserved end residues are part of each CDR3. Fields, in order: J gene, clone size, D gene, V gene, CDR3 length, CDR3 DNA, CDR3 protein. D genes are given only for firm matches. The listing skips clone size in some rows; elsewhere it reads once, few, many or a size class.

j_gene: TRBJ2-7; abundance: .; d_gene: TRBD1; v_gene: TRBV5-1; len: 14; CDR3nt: TGCGCCAGCAGCCCTCAGGGGGCGAAGGACGAGCAGTACTTC; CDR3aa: CASSPQGAKDEQYF
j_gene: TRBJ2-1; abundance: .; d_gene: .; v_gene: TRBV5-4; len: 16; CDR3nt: TGTGCCAGCAGCGGGATACGGGGGGCATCGGACAATGAGCAGTTCTTC; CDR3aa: CASSGIRGASDNEQFF
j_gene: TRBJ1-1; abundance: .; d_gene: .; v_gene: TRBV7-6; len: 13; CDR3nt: TGTGCCAGCAGACGCGGAGGGGGCACTGAAGCTTTCTTT; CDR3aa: CASRRGGGTEAFF
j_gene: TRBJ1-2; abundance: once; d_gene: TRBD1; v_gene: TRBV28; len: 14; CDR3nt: TGTGCCAGCGAGAAAGGACAGGGTGGCTATGGCTACACCTTC; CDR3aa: CASEKGQGGYGYTF
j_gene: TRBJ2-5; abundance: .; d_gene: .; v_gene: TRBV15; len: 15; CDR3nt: TGTGCCACCAGCAGCCGCTCAGGGCCGGGAGAGACCCAGTACTTC; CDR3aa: CATSSRSGPGETQYF
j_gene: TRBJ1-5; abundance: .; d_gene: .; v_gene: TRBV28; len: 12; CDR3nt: TGTGCCAGCAGTTTAAGGGGCCTCCTGAAACATTTT; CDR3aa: CASSLRGLLKHF
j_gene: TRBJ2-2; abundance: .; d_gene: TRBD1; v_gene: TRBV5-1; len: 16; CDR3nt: TGCGCCAGCAGCCTCCTTGACAGGGTTGGAACCGGGGAGCTGTTTTTT; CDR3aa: CASSLLDRVGTGELFF
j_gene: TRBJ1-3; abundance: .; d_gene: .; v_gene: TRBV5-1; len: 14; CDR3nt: TGCGCCAGCAGCGACAGCTCTTCTGGAAACACCATATATTTT; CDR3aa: CASSDSSSGNTIYF
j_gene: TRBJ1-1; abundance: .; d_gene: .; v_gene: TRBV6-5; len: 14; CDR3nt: TGTGCCAGCAGGCCCGGGACGGTGAACACTGAAGCTTTCTTT; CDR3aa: CASRPGTVNTEAFF
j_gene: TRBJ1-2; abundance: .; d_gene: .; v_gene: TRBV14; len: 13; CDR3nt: TGTGCCAGCAGCCAAGTCTCTTTTGGTGGCTACACCTTC; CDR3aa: CASSQVSFGGYTF
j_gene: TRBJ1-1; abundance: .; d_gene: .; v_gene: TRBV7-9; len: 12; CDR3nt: TGTGCCAGCAGCTTAGGGGTAGGGGAAGCTTTCTTT; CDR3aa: CASSLGVGEAFF
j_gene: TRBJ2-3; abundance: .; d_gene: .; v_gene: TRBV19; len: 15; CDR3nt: TGTGCCAGTAGTATTGGGGTGGCATACACAGATACGCAGTATTTT; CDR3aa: CASSIGVAYTDTQYF
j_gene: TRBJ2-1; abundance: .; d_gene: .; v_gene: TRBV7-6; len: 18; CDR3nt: TGTGCCAGCAGCTTAGGAAGGAAGCGACAGCGCCCCTACAATGAGCAGTTCTTC; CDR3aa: CASSLGRKRQRPYNEQFF
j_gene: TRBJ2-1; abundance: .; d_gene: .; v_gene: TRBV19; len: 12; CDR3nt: TGTGCCAGTAGGACCCCCTGGTGTGAGCAGTTCTTC; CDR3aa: CASRTPWCEQFF
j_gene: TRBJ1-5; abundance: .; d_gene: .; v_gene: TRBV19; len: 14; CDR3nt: TGTGCCAGTAACCCCGGGAATCGCAATCAGCCCCAGCATTTT; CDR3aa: CASNPGNRNQPQHF
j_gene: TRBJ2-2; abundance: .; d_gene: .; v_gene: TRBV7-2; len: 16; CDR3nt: TGTGCCAGCAGTCAGGAGGTCGGGGACTACACCGGGGAGCTGTTTTTT; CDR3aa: CASSQEVGDYTGELFF
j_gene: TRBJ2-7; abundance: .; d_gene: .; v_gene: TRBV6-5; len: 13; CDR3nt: TGTGCCAGCAGTTCCCAACCGGACCGACCGCAGTACTTC; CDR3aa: CASSSQPDRPQYF
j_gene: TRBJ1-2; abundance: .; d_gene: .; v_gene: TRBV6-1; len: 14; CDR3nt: TGTGCCAGCATCGAAGCCGGAGGGGGAATTGGCTACACCTTC; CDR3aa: CASIEAGGGIGYTF
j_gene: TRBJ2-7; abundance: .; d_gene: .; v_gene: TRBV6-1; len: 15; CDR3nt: TGTGCCAGCAGTGGGGTCGGGGCCCCTGGGTACGAGCAGTACTTC; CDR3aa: CASSGVGAPGYEQYF
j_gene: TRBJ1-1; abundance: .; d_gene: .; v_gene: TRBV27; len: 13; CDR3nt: TGTGCCAGCAGTTTAAATATGAACACTGAAGCTTTCTTT; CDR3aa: CASSLNMNTEAFF
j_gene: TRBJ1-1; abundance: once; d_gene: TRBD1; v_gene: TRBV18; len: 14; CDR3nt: TGTGCCAGCCGACAGGGGGCGATGAACACTGAAGCTTTCTTT; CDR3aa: CASRQGAMNTEAFF
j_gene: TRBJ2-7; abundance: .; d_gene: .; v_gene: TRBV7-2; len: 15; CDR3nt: TGTGCCAGCAGGCCCCCGGGCCGAAGCCCCTACGAGCAGTACTTC; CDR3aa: CASRPPGRSPYEQYF
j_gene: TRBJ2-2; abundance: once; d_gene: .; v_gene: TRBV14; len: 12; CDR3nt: TGTGCCAGCAGCCTTCACACCGGGGAGCTGTTTTTT; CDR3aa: CASSLHTGELFF
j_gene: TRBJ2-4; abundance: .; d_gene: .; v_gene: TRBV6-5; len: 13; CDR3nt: TGTGCCAGCAGTGATAGACCAAAAAACATTCAGTACTTC; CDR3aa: CASSDRPKNIQYF
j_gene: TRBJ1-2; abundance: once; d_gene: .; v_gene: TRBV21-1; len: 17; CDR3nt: TGTGCCAGCAGCAAGGCTCCAGACGGGGCAGGGGTTCATGGCTACACCTTC; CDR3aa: CASSKAPDGAGVHGYTF
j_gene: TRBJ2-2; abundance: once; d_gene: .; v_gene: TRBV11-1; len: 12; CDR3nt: TGTGCCAGCAGCCGGGGTCCCGGGGAGCTGTTTTTT; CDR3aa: CASSRGPGELFF
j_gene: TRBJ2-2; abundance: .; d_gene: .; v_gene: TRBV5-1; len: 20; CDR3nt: TGCGCCAGCAGCTTGGTGCTGGGTACTTCGACACGGCTAAACACCGGGGAGCTGTTTTTT; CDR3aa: CASSLVLGTSTRLNTGELFF
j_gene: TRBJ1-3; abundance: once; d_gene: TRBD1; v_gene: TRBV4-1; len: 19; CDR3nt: TGCGCCAGCAGCCAAGATGGGGTTGGACAGGTGATCTCTGGAAACACCATATATTTT; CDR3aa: CASSQDGVGQVISGNTIYF
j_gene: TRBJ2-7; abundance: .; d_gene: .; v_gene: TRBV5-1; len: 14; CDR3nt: TGCGCCAGCAGCTTTATACCCAGTCCCTACGAGCAGTACTTC; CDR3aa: CASSFIPSPYEQYF
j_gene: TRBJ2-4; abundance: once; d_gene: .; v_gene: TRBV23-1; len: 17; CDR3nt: TGCGCCAGCAGTCAGATTAAGAGCCGGGACCGAGGAAACATTCAGTACTTC; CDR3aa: CASSQIKSRDRGNIQYF
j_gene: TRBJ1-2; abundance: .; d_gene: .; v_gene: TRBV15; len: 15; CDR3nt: TGTGCCACCAGCAGAGCCACGACAGTTACCTATGGCTACACCTTC; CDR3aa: CATSRATTVTYGYTF
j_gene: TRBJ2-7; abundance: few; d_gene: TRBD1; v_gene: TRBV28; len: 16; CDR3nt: TGTGCCAGCAGTTTATCCCCCTCAGGGGGCAACTACGAGCAGTACTTC; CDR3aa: CASSLSPSGGNYEQYF
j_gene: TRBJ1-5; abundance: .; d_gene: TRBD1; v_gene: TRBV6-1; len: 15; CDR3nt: TGTGCCAGCAGTGAATTCGGGACAGGGGGGCAGCCCCAGCATTTT; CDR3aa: CASSEFGTGGQPQHF
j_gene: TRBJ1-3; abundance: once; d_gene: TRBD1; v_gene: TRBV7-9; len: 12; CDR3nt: TGTGCCAGCAGCGGAGACAGGGACGTCATATATTTT; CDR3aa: CASSGDRDVIYF
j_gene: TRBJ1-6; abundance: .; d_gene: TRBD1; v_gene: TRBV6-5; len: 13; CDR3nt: TGTGCCAGCAGTGACAGGGATAATTCACCCCTCCACTTT; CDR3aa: CASSDRDNSPLHF
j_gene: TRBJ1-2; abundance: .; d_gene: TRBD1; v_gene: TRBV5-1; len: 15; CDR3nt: TGCGCCAGCAGCTTGGATGGGACAGGGCTTTTTGGCTACACCTTC; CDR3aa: CASSLDGTGLFGYTF